Here is one T cell receptor (beta chain) with its context. The antigen it binds to is not known. Base qualities are not provided; no much larger clone lies one nucleotide away. The protocol used for the library was RT-PCR. This sample was sequenced with a NextSeq 550. Using fastp trimming at Q25 and MiXCR clonotype assembly, TCRdb reanalyzed the public sequencing data and kept in-frame beta chains. Rows matching on CDR3 protein sequence are summarized as one entry with the most common DNA and genes. Counted in this sample were approximately 160,000 distinct CDR3 sequences; over 25% of them appeared once. The top ten hold about 3% of the sample. Trimming removed 4 bases from V and 7 bases from J, leaving 14 bases between the germline ends. CDR1 and CDR2 (SQVTM, ANQGSEA) derive from the germline V gene. The CDR3, cysteine through phenylalanine, is 13 amino acids long. The DNA shown is the 39-base CDR3, in frame from base 1.

This specimen comes from a study of patients and donors after allogeneic stem cell transplantation (dated by TCRdb to the early 2020s). The rearranged segments are TRBV29-1 and TRBJ2-4; a tentative D call is TRBD2 (5 bases match). The sequenced sample was blood, either unsorted or a sorted T cell fraction (not recorded which). This clonotype was sampled from a human donor who was either an allogeneic HSCT recipient or a stem cell or donor lymphocyte infusion donor (not recorded which). It is not recorded whose cells these are; they may come from a transplant donor. The CDR3 here reads CSVGAEVGNIQYF. The bases are TGCAGCGTTGGAGCGGAGGTTGGGAACATTCAGTACTTC.